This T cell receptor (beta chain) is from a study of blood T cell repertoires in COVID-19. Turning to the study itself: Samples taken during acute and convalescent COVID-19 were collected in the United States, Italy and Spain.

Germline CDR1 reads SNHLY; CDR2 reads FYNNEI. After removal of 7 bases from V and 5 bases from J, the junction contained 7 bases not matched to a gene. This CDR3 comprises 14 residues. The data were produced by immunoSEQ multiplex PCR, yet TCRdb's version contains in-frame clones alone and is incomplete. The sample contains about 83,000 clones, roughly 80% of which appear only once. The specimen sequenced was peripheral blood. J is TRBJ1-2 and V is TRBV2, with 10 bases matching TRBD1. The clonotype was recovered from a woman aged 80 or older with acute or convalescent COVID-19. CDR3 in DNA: TGTGCCAGCACGGTCCGGACAGGGGGGTATGGCTACACCTTC. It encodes CASTVRTGGYGYTF.